This T cell receptor (beta chain) comes out of a study of memory CD4+ T cells and cytomegalovirus serostatus. Overall study context: Donors were healthy Belgian adults, under 10 CMV seropositive and around 24 seronegative. Whole-study findings and limits: Suggested: most of the CMV-linked TCR signature lies in CD4+ memory cells. CD4+ memory repertoires contained 67 of 164 reported CMV TCRbeta sequences.

Some clones are missing from TCRdb's copy, which holds only in-frame ones; the method was immunoSEQ multiplex PCR. Of over 50,000 clones listed, roughly 80% are singletons. The CDR3 consists of 16 residues. V gave up 4 bases and J gave up 5 bases, with 18 bases separating them. Germline assignment: CDR1 SGHDT and CDR2 YYEEEE. This clone was seen a handful of times. Its antigen is currently unknown. The sort gate was single viable CD3+CD4+CD8-CD45RO+ cells for memory CD4+ T cells. Serostatus was set by detecting CMV pp150, pp28, p38, p52 IgG. The sequence came from an adult in good health and CMV-seronegative. The sample consisted of memory CD4+ T cells from blood. The chain uses TRBV5-6 and TRBJ2-2; D may correspond to TRBD1 or TRBD2 (5 bases each). For the CDR3, the DNA is TGTGCCAGCAGCCGTGCCCCCGGGGCAAGAACCGGGGAGCTGTTTTTT. Translation: CASSRAPGARTGELFF.